The text below deals with one TCR beta chain. Its antigen is still unknown. The data belong to a study of PD-1 blockade in classical Hodgkin lymphoma. Broader study findings: Whoever responded completely had baseline diversity much like that seen in newly diagnosed patients. Whatever underlies the repertoire differences (possibly disease activity or prior therapy) remains undefined. At C4D1, TCR diversity had climbed significantly for CD4+ cells, though not for CD8+ cells. Diminished baseline TCR diversity has been reported in newly diagnosed patients relative to healthy donors.

Sequencing used immunoSEQ multiplex PCR; TCRdb keeps in-frame clones, though not all of them. In the table there are roughly 12,000 clones, roughly 80% of which are singletons. Exposure to brentuximab vedotin varied, and each patient had relapsed following autologous stem cell transplantation. Thawed PBMCs were subjected to magnetic negative selection, which yielded isolated CD8+ T cells. V shed 5 bases and J shed 8 bases, with 16 bases lying between them. The CDR3 consists of 14 residues. Germline V gene lookup returns CDR1 SGHAT and CDR2 FQNNGV. The clonotype originates from a human donor with classical Hodgkin lymphoma. V gene TRBV11-2 combines with J gene TRBJ2-1; weak D call: TRBD1 (6 bases). The material was CD8+ T cells from blood, obtained at baseline. The CDR3 loop is CASSPWNRVDEQFF. CDR3 bases: TGTGCCAGCAGCCCATGGAACAGGGTCGATGAGCAGTTCTTC.